Below, 21 T cell receptor beta chains from the same sample are listed, as sequenced in a study of monozygotic twins with inflammatory bowel disease. Reprocessing the 5' RACE reads, TCRdb reports a single entry for every CDR3 protein and omits DNA. This table lists 150,000 to 200,000 distinct CDR3 sequences. The sequenced sample was blood. The receptors derive from a human donor with ulcerative colitis or Crohn's disease, or a healthy co-twin of an affected twin (not recorded which).

The chain couples TRBV28 to TRBJ1-6; TCRdb indicates TRBD1, and absent DNA this call remains unverified. The germline gives CDR1 MDHEN, CDR2 SYDVKM. The CDR3 covers 15 residues. CDR3 loop: CASRTRGFGNSPLHF. Combining the CDR3 with reference TRBV28 and TRBJ1-6 gives the whole variable domain DVKVTQSSRYLVKRTGEKVFLECVQDMDHENMFWYRQDPGLGLRLIYFSYDVKMKEKGDIPEGYSVSREKKERFSLILESASTNQTSMYLCASRTRGFGNSPLHFGNGTRLTVT.

The chain couples TRBV19 to TRBJ2-7; TCRdb calls TRBD1, which cannot be checked without DNA. Germline V gene lookup returns CDR1 LNHDA and CDR2 SQIVND (reference sequence). CDR3 length: 15 amino acids. CDR3 sequence: CASSMPGTGATEQYF.

The V and J genes are TRBV29-1 and TRBJ2-6. This CDR3 has 11 amino acids. Germline V lookup: CDR1 SQVTM, CDR2 ANQGSEA. CDR3 amino acids: CSVEGTDVLTF.

The chain couples TRBV7-2 to TRBJ2-7; the D call from TCRdb, TRBD1, cannot be confirmed without DNA. CDR3 length: 12 residues. The V gene's germline CDR1 is SGHTA and CDR2 FQGNSA. CDR3 loop: CASSHTGGEQYF.

The chain uses TRBV9 and TRBJ2-1; TCRdb's D call, TRBD1, is unchecked because there is no DNA. The CDR3 is made up of 15 amino acids. Germline CDR1 SGDLS, CDR2 YYNGEE. CDR3 residues: CASSAHGTMKNEQFF.

The V and J genes are TRBV20-1 and TRBJ2-3; no DNA is available, so the TRBD2 call from TCRdb remains unchecked. The CDR3 length is 14 residues. CDR1 DFQATT and CDR2 SNEGSKA come from the germline V gene (reference sequence). This CDR3 reads CSAGPTSRADTQYF.

The rearrangement links TRBV7-9 to TRBJ2-1. CDR3 length equals 11 residues. In germline, CDR1 is SEHNR, CDR2 FQNEAQ (reference sequence). This chain's CDR3 is CASSSFGEQFF.

CDR3 loop: CASSSGLAGPTDTQYF. The chain recombines TRBV5-1 with TRBJ2-3; TCRdb outputs TRBD2, but without DNA this stays unchecked. Germline assignment: CDR1 SGHRS and CDR2 YFSETQ. The CDR3 consists of 16 residues.

The V gene is TRBV6-5, the J gene TRBJ2-5; TCRdb names TRBD1, which stays unverified in the absence of DNA. Germline CDR1 and CDR2: MNHEY and SVGAGI. The CDR3 contains 15 residues. The CDR3 spells CASSWRTGDRETQYF.

The chain employs TRBV5-1 and TRBJ1-1. The CDR3 extends over 15 amino acids. Germline V CDR1 and CDR2: SGHRS, YFSETQ. The CDR3 here is CASSLGRAGGAEAFF.

The chain couples TRBV20-1 to TRBJ2-5; checking the TCRdb D call of TRBD2 is not possible without DNA. The CDR3 is 13 residues long. Germline V gene data show CDR1 as DFQATT and CDR2 as SNEGSKA (reference sequence). The CDR3 here is CSATLVTSETQYF.

The chain combines TRBV4-1 with TRBJ1-6; TCRdb proposes TRBD1, but this gene call is untestable without DNA. The CDR3 is 15 amino acids. Germline V lookup: CDR1 MGHRA, CDR2 YSYEKL. The CDR3 loop is CASSRPGTVNSPLHF.

V usage is TRBV7-9 and J usage is TRBJ2-1; TCRdb names TRBD1, which stays unverified in the absence of DNA. The CDR3 covers 11 residues. Germline V gives CDR1 SEHNR, CDR2 FQNEAQ (reference sequence). The chain's CDR3 is CASGGLGEQFF.

This chain links TRBV7-2 with TRBJ2-3; with no DNA, the TCRdb D assignment of TRBD1 cannot be verified. The germline V gene encodes CDR1 SGHTA and CDR2 FQGNSA. This CDR3 comprises 17 residues. CDR3 residues: CASSLEVRGTSTDTQYF. Complete variable domain (other parts from reference TRBV7-2 and TRBJ2-3): GAGVSQSPSNKVTEKGKDVELRCDPISGHTALYWYRQSLGQGLEFLIYFQGNSAPDKSGLPSDRFSAERTGGSVSTLTIQRTQQEDSAVYLCASSLEVRGTSTDTQYFGPGTRLTVL.

V is TRBV6-1 and J is TRBJ2-1; TCRdb's D call of TRBD1 is untestable without DNA. CDR1 and CDR2 (germline): MNHNS, SASEGT. The CDR3 has 16 residues. CDR3 loop: CASRPPRGRPEREQFF.

The chain couples TRBV6-6 to TRBJ2-3. The CDR3 has 13 amino acids. CDR1 MNHNY and CDR2 SVGAGI come from the germline V gene (reference sequence). CDR3 in amino acids: CASSYNLGDMQYF.

The chain employs TRBV5-1 and TRBJ2-2; TCRdb proposes TRBD1, but this gene call is untestable without DNA. Per germline, CDR1 SGHRS and CDR2 YFSETQ. This CDR3 contains 14 residues. CDR3 residues: CASSLEGRDGELFF. The whole variable domain, remainder taken from reference TRBV5-1 and TRBJ2-2, is KAGVTQTPRYLIKTRGQQVTLSCSPISGHRSVSWYQQTPGQGLQFLFEYFSETQRNKGNFPGRFSGRQFSNSRSEMNVSTLELGDSALYLCASSLEGRDGELFFGEGSRLTVL.

The chain's CDR3 is CASSLGSSYGYTF. V usage is TRBV27 and J usage is TRBJ1-2. The germline V gene has CDR1 MNHEY and CDR2 SMNVEV (reference sequence). This CDR3 comprises 13 residues.

J is TRBJ1-5 and V is TRBV2; there is no DNA to check the TCRdb D call of TRBD1. The CDR3 consists of 14 residues. From germline, CDR1 is SNHLY and CDR2 FYNNEI. CDR3 sequence reads: CASDPRDRDQPQHF.

V usage is TRBV5-6 and J usage is TRBJ2-4; TCRdb selects TRBD2, and the lack of DNA leaves this call unchecked. The CDR3 extends over 13 amino acids. Looked up from germline, CDR1 is SGHDT and CDR2 is YYEEEE. The CDR3 reads CASSFAGGGIQYF.

This chain connects TRBV14 to TRBJ1-2; with no DNA, the TCRdb D assignment of TRBD1 cannot be verified. Looked up from germline, CDR1 is SGHDN and CDR2 is FVKESK. The CDR3 sequence is 14 residues long. The CDR3 sequence: CASSPDRGHGGYTF.